Listed here are 19 T cell receptor beta chains from one sample, sequenced in a study of T cell clonality in common variable immunodeficiency. Only in-frame clones appear in the TCRdb table, and some are missing; sequencing was by immunoSEQ multiplex PCR. Captured here are about 55,000 clones, none seen once; the top ten comprise approximately 0.84%. Sequencing was done on a sample of peripheral blood mononuclear cells. The receptors here all came from a person between 18 and 69 years old in good health.

Many counts were recorded for this clone. The CDR3 sequence is CASLFSGGAPSSYNEQFF. Incomplete CDR3 DNA: TGTGCCAGCTTATTTAGCGGGGGGGCCCCAAGCTCCTACAATGAG. The gene calls are TRBV13 and TRBJ2-1, with TRBD2 identical over 11 bases. Read coverage stops 3 residues before the CDR3 terminus; the germline J gene supplies the remainder. The CDR3 has 18 residues. Per the germline V gene, CDR1 is PRHDT and CDR2 is FYEKMQ (reference sequence). V lost 8 bases and J lost 0; bases outside the gene matches: 12.

This clone was observed many times. The read comes to an end 3 residues before the CDR3 does, leaving the germline J gene to fill in the end. The chain joins TRBV19 to TRBJ1-5, with D perhaps matching TRBD1 (6 bases). CDR3 length: 15 amino acids. The V end was cut by 5 bases, the J end by 4 bases, with 15 bases between. The V gene's germline CDR1 is LNHDA and CDR2 SQIVND (reference sequence). The sequenced part of the CDR3 DNA is TGTGCCAGTAGTTCCGGGACACCGAAGAATCAGCCC. Protein sequence: CASSSGTPKNQP. From start to end, the CDR3 is CASSSGTPKNQPQHF.

This clone appeared many times. The read falls 3 residues short of the CDR3 end, and the missing part is taken from the germline J gene. The gene calls are TRBV5-1 and TRBJ1-3; D unresolved. The CDR3 sequence is 15 residues long. Trimming removed 5 bases at V and 0 bases at J, with 12 bases between. Germline V lookup: CDR1 SGHRS, CDR2 YFSETQ. CDR3: CASRAGESSGNTIYF. The covered CDR3 bases are TGCGCCAGCAGGGCAGGCGAGAGCTCTGGAAACACC. The entire variable domain, with the rest obtained from reference TRBV5-1 and TRBJ1-3, is as follows: KAGVTQTPRYLIKTRGQQVTLSCSPISGHRSVSWYQQTPGQGLQFLFEYFSETQRNKGNFPGRFSGRQFSNSRSEMNVSTLELGDSALYLCASRAGESSGNTIYFGEGSWLTVV.

This clone occurred many times. The sequenced fragment ends 3 residues before the CDR3 boundary, so the rest is inferred from the germline J gene. The V gene is TRBV5-5, the J gene TRBJ1-1; D possibly corresponds to TRBD1 (6 bases). The length of the CDR3 is 14 residues. V lost 4 bases, J lost 5 bases, and 15 bases lay in between. CDR1 is SGHKS, CDR2 YYEKEE, per germline (reference sequence). CDR3 in amino acids: CASSPPGVRTEAFF. The sequenced part of the CDR3 DNA is TGTGCCAGCAGCCCCCCAGGGGTTCGGACTGAA.

This clone was found many times. The CDR3 end is not reached by the read, which stops 3 residues before it; the germline J gene fills it in. The genes are TRBV5-5 and TRBJ1-5; D unresolved. Trimming stripped 0 bases from V and 4 bases from J, with 5 bases between. The CDR3 has 13 amino acids. Germline CDR1 is SGHKS and CDR2 is YYEKEE (reference sequence). The DNA read from the CDR3 is TGTGCCAGCAGCTTGGTCAGGAATCAGCCC. As protein: CASSLVRNQP. The whole CDR3 is CASSLVRNQPQHF.

Of note for this clone: The CDR3 extends 3 residues past the end of the read, so its final part is completed from the germline J gene. The rearrangement links TRBV20-1 to TRBJ2-7; possible D gene TRBD2, 5 bases. Trimming removed 6 bases from V and 3 bases from J, with 24 bases in between. CDR1 and CDR2 (germline): DFQATT, SNEGSKA (reference sequence). This CDR3 has 16 amino acids. This CDR3 is CSAQFSGTPSGYEQYF. Partial CDR3 DNA: TGCAGTGCCCAGTTCAGCGGCACCCCGAGTGGCTACGAG.

This clone was seen repeatedly, ten times or more. From the germline J gene comes the end of the CDR3, since the read stops 3 residues before it. The chain employs TRBV24-1 and TRBJ2-1; 8 nucleotides line up with TRBD1. J gave up 0 bases and V 5 bases, and 5 bases lay outside the gene matches. CDR1 is KGHDR and CDR2 is SFDVKD in the germline V gene. The CDR3 is 16 residues long. The sequenced CDR3 bases are TGTGCCACCAGTGGCGGACAGGGATACTCCTACAATGAG. As protein: CATSGGQGYSYNE. The whole CDR3 protein is CATSGGQGYSYNEQFF.

This clone was observed many times. Read data end 3 residues before the CDR3 end; the end is taken from the germline J gene. The chain combines TRBV28 with TRBJ1-1; a weak D match, TRBD1 (5 bases). The CDR3 has 15 residues. The germline CDR1 and CDR2 sequences are MDHEN and SYDVKM. V lost 5 bases to trimming and J lost 2 bases, with 15 bases between them. The sequenced part of the CDR3 DNA is TGTGCCAGCAGTGAAGCGGGACGGGTTAACACTGAA. Its protein is CASSEAGRVNTE. The whole CDR3 reads CASSEAGRVNTEAFF.

This clone was picked up many times. The sequence runs out 3 residues before the end of the CDR3; the remainder is reconstructed from the germline J gene. V and J are TRBV7-9 and TRBJ1-2; D may be TRBD1 (5 bases). The CDR3 spans 14 residues. Germline values: CDR1 SEHNR, CDR2 FQNEAQ (reference sequence). The V and J ends lost 3 bases and 7 bases respectively, with 15 bases between them. CDR3 DNA, as far as it was read: TGTGCCAGCAGCTTTGGAGGGGATGTGAGTGGC. It yields the protein CASSFGGDVSG. From start to end, the CDR3 is CASSFGGDVSGYTF.

This clone was seen repeatedly, ten times or more. Germline is not matched at one junction end, which may reflect a read error. The read gets to within 3 residues of the CDR3 end, and the germline J gene fills in the rest. Other DNA sequences from this sample encode an identical CDR3 as well. The chain has TRBV24-1 and TRBJ2-5, with TRBD2 matching over 13 bases. The germline gives CDR1 KGHDR, CDR2 SFDVKD. The CDR3 runs 17 residues. The CDR3 DNA, read in part, is TGCGCCACCAGTGAACTGGGGACTAGCGGGGAGCAAGAGACC. It codes for CATSELGTSGEQET. In full, the CDR3 reads CATSELGTSGEQETQYF.

This clone was picked up many times. The CDR3 extends 3 residues past the end of the read, so its final part is completed from the germline J gene. The chain is built from TRBV19 and TRBJ2-3; TRBD1 matches 9 bases. The germline V gene has CDR1 LNHDA and CDR2 SQIVND (reference sequence). The CDR3 loop spans 16 amino acids. J gave up 7 bases and V 6 bases, and 14 bases lay outside the gene matches. CDR3 loop: CASSVYRGRVDNTQYF. Partial CDR3 DNA: TGTGCCAGTAGCGTTTACAGGGGGCGCGTCGACAATACG.

This clone has ten or more counts. The CDR3 goes on 3 residues after the read ends, and that part is filled in from the germline J gene. This chain joins TRBV20-1 and TRBJ2-7, with D perhaps assigned TRBD1 or TRBD2 (6 bases each). CDR1 is DFQATT, CDR2 SNEGSKA, per germline (reference sequence). V was cut by 6 bases and J by 1 base, with 16 bases left in between. The CDR3 extends over 14 amino acids. The CDR3 loop reads CSALGGGESYEQYF. The DNA read from the CDR3 is TGCAGTGCCCTAGGGGGAGGAGAATCCTACGAG.

This clone was seen ten or more times. The read halts 3 residues ahead of the CDR3 end, with the missing end drawn from the germline J gene. V gene TRBV20-1 combines with J gene TRBJ2-5; D is possibly TRBD1 (5 bases). The CDR3 is 13 residues long. Germline CDR1 and CDR2: DFQATT and SNEGSKA (reference sequence). Trimming left V 1 base short and J 4 bases short, with 10 bases between. The CDR3 here is CSARVAGRETQYF. The sequenced part of the CDR3 DNA is TGCAGTGCTAGAGTGGCAGGGCGAGAGACC.

This clone was observed many times. From the germline J gene comes the end of the CDR3, since the read stops 3 residues before it. The genes are TRBV29-1 and TRBJ1-2; D not certain. Germline lookup yields CDR1 SQVTM and CDR2 ANQGSEA. The CDR3 is made up of 13 amino acids. Trimming stripped 3 bases from V and 0 bases from J, with 8 bases between. CDR3 DNA (partial): TGCAGCGTTGAGGCGGATTCTAACTATGGC. Its translation: CSVEADSNYG. The entire CDR3 is CSVEADSNYGYTF.

This clone was seen a few times. Being one base from a much bigger clone, this may be a read error. Coverage ceases 3 residues before the CDR3 finishes, and the germline J gene fills in the end. The chain employs TRBV7-3 and TRBJ1-4, with 9 bases aligning to TRBD1. Looked up from germline, CDR1 is SGHTA and CDR2 is FQGTGA. There are 16 residues in the CDR3. The CDR3 sequence is CASSAPGQGHTGELFF. The sequenced part of the CDR3 DNA is TGTGCCAGCAGCGCACCGGGACAGGGTCACACCGGGGAA.

This clone was counted at least ten times. The DNA ends 3 residues before the CDR3 does, and the rest of the CDR3 is filled in from the germline J gene. The rearrangement links TRBV5-1 to TRBJ1-1; tentative D call: TRBD1 (6 bases). CDR1 SGHRS and CDR2 YFSETQ come from the germline V gene. The CDR3 is 18 residues long. V was shortened by 4 bases and J by 2 bases, with 24 bases between the two germline ends. CDR3 DNA (partial): TGCGCCAGCAGCCGCCAAATTGACTGGGACAAAGACAACACTGAA. This codes for CASSRQIDWDKDNTE. The CDR3, in full, reads CASSRQIDWDKDNTEAFF.

This clone has ten or more counts. Read data end 3 residues before the CDR3 end; the end is taken from the germline J gene. The chain combines TRBV2 with TRBJ1-5; D remains ambiguous. The CDR3 is 16 amino acids. Germline CDR1 is SNHLY and CDR2 is FYNNEI. With 5 bases removed from V and 3 bases from J, the gap between germline ends came to 17 bases. The part of the CDR3 DNA that was read is TGTGCCAGCAGTTCCACGGCCGGACTGATCAATCAGCCC. It encodes CASSSTAGLINQP. The complete CDR3 reads CASSSTAGLINQPQHF.

There are many counts of this clone. With the read ending 3 residues before the CDR3 end, the germline J gene is used to fill in that end. This rearrangement joins TRBV18 to TRBJ2-3; D may be TRBD2 (6 bases). From germline, CDR1 is KGHSH and CDR2 LQKENI. The CDR3 is 16 residues long. Trimming took off 3 bases at V and 4 bases at J, with 17 bases between the two ends. CDR3: CASSPGVGGSADTQYF. The sequenced CDR3 bases are TGTGCCAGCTCACCCGGGGTTGGGGGGAGCGCAGATACG. The entire variable domain, with the rest obtained from reference TRBV18 and TRBJ2-3, is as follows: NAGVMQNPRHLVRRRGQEARLRCSPMKGHSHVYWYRQLPEEGLKFMVYLQKENIIDESGMPKERFSAEFPKEGPSILRIQQVVRGDSAAYFCASSPGVGGSADTQYFGPGTRLTVL.

This clone was recorded at least ten times. The sequenced fragment ends 3 residues before the CDR3 boundary, so the rest is inferred from the germline J gene. The chain has TRBV19 and TRBJ2-7; tentatively, D is TRBD2 (6 bases). Trimming removed 1 base at V and 2 bases at J, with 9 bases between. CDR1 is LNHDA and CDR2 is SQIVND in the germline V gene (reference sequence). The CDR3 runs to 14 residues. CDR3 DNA, as far as it was read: TGTGCCAGTAGTATAGTAGCGGATACCTACGAG. This codes for CASSIVADTYE. The entire CDR3 protein reads CASSIVADTYEQYF.